The rows below give T cell receptor beta chains drawn from one sample of a study of shared clonotypes between healthy human individuals. Data came from immunoSEQ multiplex PCR; TCRdb stores just in-frame clones and leaves some out. The table has some 2,000,000 clones, approximately 94% seen once. Sequenced material: naive CD8+ T cells sorted from blood. The source is a man younger than 30 in good health. Both conserved end residues are part of each CDR3. The order of the fields is J gene, D gene, V gene, clone size, CDR3 DNA, CDR3 protein. A D gene is named only where the DNA matches it firmly. Clone size is given for some rows only: seen once, a few or many times, or a class if the clone is expanded.

TRBJ2-2 | - | TRBV4-2 | once | TGTGCCAGCAGCCCTTATTGGGGGACCGGGGAGCTGTTTTTT | CASSPYWGTGELFF
TRBJ2-7 | TRBD1 | TRBV4-1 | - | TGCGCCAGCAGCCAAGGCGACAGGGGGTACGAGCAGTACTTC | CASSQGDRGYEQYF
TRBJ1-1 | - | TRBV7-2 | - | TGTGCCAGCAGCTTAGTCCCAGAATCGAACACTGAAGCTTTCTTT | CASSLVPESNTEAFF
TRBJ2-7 | TRBD2 | TRBV7-9 | - | TGTGCCAGCAGCCTCACTAGCGGGGGGGCCCCCTACGAGCAGTACTTC | CASSLTSGGAPYEQYF
TRBJ1-5 | - | TRBV27 | - | TGTGCCAGCAGCGTTAGCGGGAGCAATCAGCCCCAGCATTTT | CASSVSGSNQPQHF
TRBJ1-5 | - | TRBV6-6 | - | TGTGCCAGCAGTTACTCCTCAGGGGCGTATCGGCAGCCCCAGCATTTT | CASSYSSGAYRQPQHF
TRBJ1-1 | - | TRBV4-3 | - | TGCGCCAGCAGCCAAGACTCCCCCGCCGGGAAGAACACTGAAGCTTTCTTT | CASSQDSPAGKNTEAFF
TRBJ1-2 | TRBD1 | TRBV6-5 | - | TGTGCCAGCAGTTACCTGGGACAGCGGACTAACTATGGCTACACCTTC | CASSYLGQRTNYGYTF
TRBJ2-5 | - | TRBV11-2 | - | TGTGCCAGTCGGGGACTCACCAGCCGCGAGACCCAGTACTTC | CASRGLTSRETQYF
TRBJ2-3 | - | TRBV7-9 | - | TGTGCCAGCAGCTTAGGGGTGGAGGGCACAGATACGCAGTATTTT | CASSLGVEGTDTQYF
TRBJ2-3 | - | TRBV9 | - | TGTGCCAGCAGCGTCCCCCCGCCAGATACGCAGTATTTT | CASSVPPPDTQYF
TRBJ1-2 | TRBD1 | TRBV7-9 | - | TGTGCCAGCAGCTTAATCGAGGGACAGTCCTTC | CASSLIEGQSF
TRBJ1-1 | - | TRBV19 | - | TGTGCCAGTAGTATAGTCGGGGGCAGAGGCACTGAAGCTTTCTTT | CASSIVGGRGTEAFF
TRBJ1-5 | - | TRBV28 | - | TGTGCCAGCAGTGAAACAGGGTTGGGACAGCCCCAGCATTTT | CASSETGLGQPQHF
TRBJ1-1 | - | TRBV7-9 | - | TGTGCCAGCAGCAACACAGGGTCCGGTGAAGCTTTCTTT | CASSNTGSGEAFF
TRBJ1-2 | - | TRBV5-6 | - | TGTGCCAGCAGCGGGGATAACTATGGCTACACCTTC | CASSGDNYGYTF
TRBJ2-7 | - | TRBV19 | - | TGTGCCAGTAGTTTCCTCGGGAACGAGCAGTACTTC | CASSFLGNEQYF
TRBJ2-3 | TRBD2 | TRBV4-1 | - | TGCGCCAGCAGCCAAGATTTACTAGCGGGAGTCACAGATACGCAGTATTTT | CASSQDLLAGVTDTQYF
TRBJ2-3 | TRBD1 | TRBV7-9 | once | TGTGCCAGCAGTTATCCTTTAACAGGGGGCCCCACAGATACGCAGTATTTT | CASSYPLTGGPTDTQYF
TRBJ2-1 | - | TRBV25-1 | - | TGTGCCAGCAGTCTTACGGGGCCGTTGGGGGCCGGCGGCGATGAGCAGTTCTTC | CASSLTGPLGAGGDEQFF
TRBJ2-5 | TRBD2 | TRBV5-6 | - | TGTGCCAGCAGCTTGCCGGCGGGAGGAACCCAGTACTTC | CASSLPAGGTQYF
TRBJ2-2 | - | TRBV6-5 | - | TGTGCCAGCAGTTATGGGTTGGGGGTCGGGGAGCTGTTTTTT | CASSYGLGVGELFF
TRBJ2-7 | TRBD2 | TRBV9 | - | TGTGCCAGCAGCGACAACGACCGGACTAGCTCCTACGAGCAGTACTTC | CASSDNDRTSSYEQYF
TRBJ2-5 | - | TRBV25-1 | - | TGTGCCAGCAGTGAAGGAACCGGAGAGACCCAGTACTTC | CASSEGTGETQYF
TRBJ2-7 | TRBD2 | TRBV29-1 | - | TGCAGCGTTGAAGATCAGGGACTAGCGACGGGTTACGAGCAGTACTTC | CSVEDQGLATGYEQYF
TRBJ1-1 | - | TRBV7-2 | few | TGTGCCAGCAGCCAGGGTAGGAACACTGAAGCTTTCTTT | CASSQGRNTEAFF
TRBJ2-7 | - | TRBV27 | - | TGTGCCAGCAGTTTGGAACAGGGCTACGAGCAGTACTTC | CASSLEQGYEQYF
TRBJ2-7 | TRBD2 | TRBV28 | - | TGTGCCAGCAGTTCCTCATGGCTAGCGGGGACCTACGAGCAGTACTTC | CASSSSWLAGTYEQYF
TRBJ2-7 | - | TRBV7-9 | - | TGTGCCAGCAGCTTATTATCGGGAGTGGCCTACGAGCAGTACTTC | CASSLLSGVAYEQYF
TRBJ1-1 | - | TRBV7-9 | once | TGTGCCAGCAGCGCCGCTTCAGGGCGGAACACTGAAGCTTTCTTT | CASSAASGRNTEAFF
TRBJ2-7 | - | TRBV7-9 | - | TGTGCCAGCAGCCACGCCTCGGGGTCCTACGAGCAGTACTTC | CASSHASGSYEQYF
TRBJ2-3 | - | TRBV9 | - | TGTGCCAGCAGCCCCAGCGACACAGATACGCAGTATTTT | CASSPSDTDTQYF
TRBJ2-1 | TRBD2 | TRBV11-2 | - | TGTGCCAGCAGCCTGACTAGCGGGAGTGGAAATGAGCAGTTCTTC | CASSLTSGSGNEQFF
TRBJ1-5 | - | TRBV27 | once | TGTGCCAGCAGTTCCCGGACCACCCAGCAGCCCCAGCATTTT | CASSSRTTQQPQHF
TRBJ2-7 | TRBD1 | TRBV7-8 | - | TGTGCCAGCACCTCGCCCTTTGTGGACTCCGGGACAGGGGTTCCGTACGAGCAGTACTTC | CASTSPFVDSGTGVPYEQYF
TRBJ2-7 | - | TRBV7-9 | - | TGTGCCAGCAGCTTACAGGGGTCGGACGAGCAGTACTTC | CASSLQGSDEQYF
TRBJ1-6 | - | TRBV2 | - | TGTGCCAGCAGTGCCGGGACGGACTATAATTCACCCCTCCACTTT | CASSAGTDYNSPLHF
TRBJ2-1 | - | TRBV6-9 | - | TGTGCCAGCAGTTACCGGACCTTAACTGACTACAATGAGCAGTTCTTC | CASSYRTLTDYNEQFF
TRBJ1-2 | - | TRBV9 | - | TGTGCCAGCAGCGTAGATGGGGATTACTATGGCTACACCTTC | CASSVDGDYYGYTF
TRBJ2-4 | - | TRBV27 | once | TGTGCCAGCAGTTTAGTGGGGGCGGCCAAAAACATTCAGTACTTC | CASSLVGAAKNIQYF
TRBJ2-7 | - | TRBV6-5 | - | TGTGCCAGCAGTTACTCTGTGGAAACCTACGAGCAGTACTTC | CASSYSVETYEQYF
TRBJ2-3 | - | TRBV7-3 | - | TGTGCCAGCAGCTGGACTGGCACAGATACGCAGTATTTT | CASSWTGTDTQYF
TRBJ2-1 | TRBD1 | TRBV7-9 | - | TGTGCCAGCAGCCCCCGGGACAGACCCCTTTACAATGAGCAGTTCTTC | CASSPRDRPLYNEQFF
TRBJ2-7 | TRBD1 | TRBV5-6 | - | TGTGCCAGCAGCGGGACAGGGAAAACCTACGAGCAGTACTTC | CASSGTGKTYEQYF
TRBJ2-2 | TRBD2 | TRBV19 | - | TGTGCCAGTAGTATCGGAGGGCTAGCGGTCACCGGGGAGCTGTTTTTT | CASSIGGLAVTGELFF
TRBJ2-1 | - | TRBV7-2 | - | TGTGCCAGCAGCCCAGGGGCCCTCCTTTCTACCCCCCACAATGAGCAGTTCTTC | CASSPGALLSTPHNEQFF
TRBJ2-1 | TRBD2 | TRBV4-3 | - | TGCGCCAGCAGCCAAGATTCCAGCGGGAGCTACAATGAGCAGTTCTTC | CASSQDSSGSYNEQFF
TRBJ1-1 | TRBD1 | TRBV28 | - | TGTGCCAGCGGCCCCCCAGGACAGGGTTTCACTGAAGCTTTCTTT | CASGPPGQGFTEAFF
TRBJ1-1 | - | TRBV9 | - | TGTGCCAGCAGCCCCCGGACGGAGAACACTGAAGCTTTCTTT | CASSPRTENTEAFF
TRBJ2-3 | - | TRBV30 | - | TGTGCCTGTAACAGGGACACAGATACGCAGTATTTT | CACNRDTDTQYF